This T cell receptor (beta chain) was observed in a study of CD8 T cells in Susac syndrome. With random hexamers, reverse transcription was performed on roughly 0.5 to 1 ug of RNA. Multiplex PCR with immunoSEQ amplified the TCR beta CDR3 across 54 Vbeta and 13 Jbeta. TCRdb fed the immunoSEQ multiplex PCR reads into MiXCR, producing one record per CDR3 protein. The sample has about 210,000 distinct CDR3 sequences, approximately 95% seen once. Germline CDR1 is SEHNR and CDR2 is FQNEAQ (reference sequence). V was shortened by 1 base and J by 8 bases, with 14 bases between the two germline ends. The CDR3 loop spans 15 amino acids.

The chain employs TRBV7-9 and TRBJ1-4; D is unresolved. Sample: CD4+ T cells from PBMCs. This receptor was identified in a human donor with multiple sclerosis. CDR3 nucleotide sequence: TGTGCCAGCAGCTTAGTAGCGGTCGACAACGAAAAACTGTTTTTT. Translating it yields CASSLVAVDNEKLFF.